This TCR beta chain was obtained from a study of T cells in Graves' hyperthyroidism and ophthalmopathy. Across the whole study: Peripheral blood was secured at the point of initial diagnosis, before any treatment. Overall study results and limits: Before onset, by a median of around 6.1 months, the model predicted ophthalmopathy.

Exclusion criteria comprised uncontrolled infection, other autoimmune disease, pregnancy or lactation. Cells are PBMCs isolated from over 7.5 ml of fresh blood. Worth noting for this clonotype: The antigen is unknown.

Amplified regions were TCR beta CDR3 sequences from RNA transcripts. Primed by the HTBI set, a first-round RT-PCR was run on the TCR CDR3. TCRdb recomputed calls from the multiplex PCR reads with MiXCR, one row per CDR3 protein. The table lists 750,000 to 950,000 distinct CDR3 sequences, 35% to 40% of them singletons. This receptor was obtained from a man between 18 and 29 years old with Graves' hyperthyroidism. The specimen sequenced was blood.

The CDR3 DNA reads as TGTGCCAGCAGCATAGGACAGGGCGTAGGGGAGACCCAGTACTTC. Translated: CASSIGQGVGETQYF. The chain has TRBV7-8 and TRBJ2-5, with 8 nucleotides matching TRBD1. The J segment lost 5 bases and the V segment lost 5 bases, leaving 10 bases of the junction unmatched. The CDR3 is made up of 15 amino acids. Germline assignment: CDR1 SGHVS and CDR2 FQNEAQ.